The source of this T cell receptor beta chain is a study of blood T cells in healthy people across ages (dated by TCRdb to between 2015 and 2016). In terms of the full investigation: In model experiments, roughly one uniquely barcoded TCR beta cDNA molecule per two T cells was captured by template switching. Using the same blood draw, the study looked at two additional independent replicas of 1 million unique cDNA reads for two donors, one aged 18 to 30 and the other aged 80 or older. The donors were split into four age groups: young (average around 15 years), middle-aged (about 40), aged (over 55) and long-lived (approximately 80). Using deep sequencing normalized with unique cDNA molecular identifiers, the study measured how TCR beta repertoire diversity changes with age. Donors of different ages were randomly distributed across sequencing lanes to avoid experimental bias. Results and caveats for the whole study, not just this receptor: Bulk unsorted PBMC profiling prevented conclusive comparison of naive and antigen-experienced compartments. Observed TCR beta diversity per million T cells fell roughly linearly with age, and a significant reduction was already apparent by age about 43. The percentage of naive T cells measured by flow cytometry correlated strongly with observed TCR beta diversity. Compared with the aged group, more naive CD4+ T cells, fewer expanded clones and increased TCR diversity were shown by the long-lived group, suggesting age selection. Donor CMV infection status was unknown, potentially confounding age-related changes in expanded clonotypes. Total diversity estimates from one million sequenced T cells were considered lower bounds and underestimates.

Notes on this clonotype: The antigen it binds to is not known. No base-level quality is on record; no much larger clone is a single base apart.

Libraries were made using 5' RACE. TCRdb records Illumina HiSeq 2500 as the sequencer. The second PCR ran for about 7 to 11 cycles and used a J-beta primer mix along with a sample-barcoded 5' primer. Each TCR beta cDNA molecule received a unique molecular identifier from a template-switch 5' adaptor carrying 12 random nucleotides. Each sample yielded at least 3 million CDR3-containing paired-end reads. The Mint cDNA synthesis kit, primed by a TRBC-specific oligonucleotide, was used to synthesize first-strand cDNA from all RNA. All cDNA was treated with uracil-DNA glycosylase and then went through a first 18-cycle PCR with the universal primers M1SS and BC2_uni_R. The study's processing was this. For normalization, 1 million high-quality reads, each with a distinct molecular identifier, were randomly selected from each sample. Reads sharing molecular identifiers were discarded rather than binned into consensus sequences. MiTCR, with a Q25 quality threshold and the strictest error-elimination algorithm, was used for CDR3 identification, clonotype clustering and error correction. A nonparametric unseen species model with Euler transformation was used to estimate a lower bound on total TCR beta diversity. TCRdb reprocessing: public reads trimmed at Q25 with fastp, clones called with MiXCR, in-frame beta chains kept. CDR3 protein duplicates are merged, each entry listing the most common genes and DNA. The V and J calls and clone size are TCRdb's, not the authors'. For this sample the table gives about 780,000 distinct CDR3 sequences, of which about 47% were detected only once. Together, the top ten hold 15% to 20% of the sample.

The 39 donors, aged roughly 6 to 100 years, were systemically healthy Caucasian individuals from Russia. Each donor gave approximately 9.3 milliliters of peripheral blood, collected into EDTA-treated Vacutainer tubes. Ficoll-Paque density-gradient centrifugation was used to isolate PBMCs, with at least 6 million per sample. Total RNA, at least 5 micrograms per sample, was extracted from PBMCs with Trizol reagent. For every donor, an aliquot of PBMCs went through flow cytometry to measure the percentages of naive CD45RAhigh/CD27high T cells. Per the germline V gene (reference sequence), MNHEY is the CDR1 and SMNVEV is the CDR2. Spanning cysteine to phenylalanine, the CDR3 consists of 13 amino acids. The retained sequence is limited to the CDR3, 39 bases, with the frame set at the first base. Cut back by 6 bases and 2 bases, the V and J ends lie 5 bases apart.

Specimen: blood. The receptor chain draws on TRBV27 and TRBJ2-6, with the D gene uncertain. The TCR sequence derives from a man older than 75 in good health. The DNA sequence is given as TGTGCCAGCAGCAGAGCTGGGGCCAACGTCCTGACTTTC. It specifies CASSRAGANVLTF.